The source of this T cell receptor beta chain is a study of early T cells in non-severe SARS-CoV-2 infection. Turning to the study itself: Bulk RNA isolated from unsorted whole blood underwent sequencing; chains were not paired.

Comment on this clonotype: Its antigen is currently unknown.

Study conclusions and caveats: Matching against VDJdb likely underestimated virus-specific expansions, favoring anti-spike CD8.

Per germline, CDR1 LNHDA and CDR2 SQIVND (reference sequence). The CDR3 runs to 15 residues. V lost 3 bases to trimming and J lost 2 bases; unmatched junction nucleotides: 5. Individual cDNA molecules were tagged with unique molecular identifiers, the study reported. A single record per CDR3 protein comes from TCRdb applying MiXCR to the 5' RACE reads. The table includes fewer than 60,000 distinct CDR3 sequences, approximately 9% detected once. This sequence joins TRBV19 and TRBJ2-3; 7 bases align to TRBD2. The receptor was isolated from an adult who was a healthcare worker with PCR-confirmed SARS-CoV-2 infection or an uninfected control (not recorded which). The sequencing used whole blood, collected at baseline. For the CDR3, the DNA is TGTGCCAGTAGTATTACTGGGACTACCACAGATACGCAGTATTTT. Its translation is CASSITGTTTDTQYF.